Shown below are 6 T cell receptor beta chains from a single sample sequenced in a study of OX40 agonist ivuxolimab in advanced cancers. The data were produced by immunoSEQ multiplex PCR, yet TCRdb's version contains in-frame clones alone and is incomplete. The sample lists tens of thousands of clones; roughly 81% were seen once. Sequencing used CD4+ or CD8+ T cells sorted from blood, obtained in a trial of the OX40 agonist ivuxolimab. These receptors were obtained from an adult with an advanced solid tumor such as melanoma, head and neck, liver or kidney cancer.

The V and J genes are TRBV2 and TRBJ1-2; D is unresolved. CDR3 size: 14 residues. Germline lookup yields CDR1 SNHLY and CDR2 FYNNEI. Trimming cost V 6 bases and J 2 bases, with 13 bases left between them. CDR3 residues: CASSQATLNYGYTF. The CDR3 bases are TGTGCCAGCAGCCAAGCCACTCTAAACTATGGCTACACCTTC.

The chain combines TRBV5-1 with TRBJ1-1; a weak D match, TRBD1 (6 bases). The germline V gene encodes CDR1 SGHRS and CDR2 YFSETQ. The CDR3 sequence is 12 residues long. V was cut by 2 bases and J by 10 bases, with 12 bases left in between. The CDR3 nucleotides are TGCGCCAGCAGCTTAGGGGGATGGGGAGCTTTCTTT. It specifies CASSLGGWGAFF. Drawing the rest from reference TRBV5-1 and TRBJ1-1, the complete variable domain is KAGVTQTPRYLIKTRGQQVTLSCSPISGHRSVSWYQQTPGQGLQFLFEYFSETQRNKGNFPGRFSGRQFSNSRSEMNVSTLELGDSALYLCASSLGGWGAFFGQGTRLTVV.

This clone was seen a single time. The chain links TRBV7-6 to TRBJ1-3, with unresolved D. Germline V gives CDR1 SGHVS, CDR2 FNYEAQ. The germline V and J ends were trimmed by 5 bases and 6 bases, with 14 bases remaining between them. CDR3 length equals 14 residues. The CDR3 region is CASSPQQAVNTIYF. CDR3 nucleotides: TGTGCCAGCAGCCCCCAGCAGGCCGTAAACACCATATATTTT.

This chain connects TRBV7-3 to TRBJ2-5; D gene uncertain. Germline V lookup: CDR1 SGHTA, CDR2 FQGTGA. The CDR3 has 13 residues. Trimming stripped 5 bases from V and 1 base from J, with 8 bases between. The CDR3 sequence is CASSPGPQETQYF. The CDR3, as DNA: TGTGCCAGCAGCCCCGGGCCCCAAGAGACCCAGTACTTC.

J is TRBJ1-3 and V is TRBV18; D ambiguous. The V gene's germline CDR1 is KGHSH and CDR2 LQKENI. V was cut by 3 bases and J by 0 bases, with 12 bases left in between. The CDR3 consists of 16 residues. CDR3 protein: CASSPSVQPSGNTIYF. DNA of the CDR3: TGTGCCAGCTCACCTTCGGTCCAGCCCTCTGGAAACACCATATATTTT.

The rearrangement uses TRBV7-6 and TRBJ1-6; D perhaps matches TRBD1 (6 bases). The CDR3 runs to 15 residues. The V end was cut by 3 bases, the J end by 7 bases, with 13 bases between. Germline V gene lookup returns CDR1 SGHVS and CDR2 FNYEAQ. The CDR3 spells CASSFSPGGNSPLHF. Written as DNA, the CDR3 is TGTGCCAGCAGCTTTTCGCCCGGGGGCAATTCACCCCTCCACTTT.